This TCR beta chain was found in a study of cytomegalovirus exposure and HLA in healthy donors (dated by TCRdb to 2015 to 2018). Background for the entire study: According to an earlier analysis of 587 of the donors, about 170 million T cells yielded 95 million to 140 million unique TCR beta sequences and around 280 Gb of sequence data. The study combined high-throughput TCR immunosequencing, statistical association of individual TCRs with disease status, and machine learning to predict cytomegalovirus infection status. The study used immunosequencing to profile the T cell repertoires of some 600 subjects and linked those repertoires to cytomegalovirus serostatus. Typing coverage differed by locus: A, B, C, DRB1 and DQB1 were typed in about 620-630 donors, DQA1 in roughly 500, DPA1 in around 600, and DPB1 in 400 to 480. Among the roughly 380 genotyped donors, approximately 76% belonged to the genetic ancestry cluster associated with self-reported Caucasian donors. Rather than using new phenotypic data, the later analysis identified candidate immune exposures from TCR beta sequences and from how often those sequences occurred across donors. An early release covering about 600 HLA-typed donors comprised 300 to 350 gigabases of sequencing data and tens of millions of unique TCR sequences. Every repertoire in the discovery cohort had been generated on one and the same sequencing platform. Both class I and class II loci were covered by HLA typing, at four-digit resolution. Along with the 666-subject first cohort, a separate validation cohort of roughly 110 different subjects was used. Donor age, sex, ethnicity and CMV serostatus were collected together with the repertoire data. A later genetic analysis took genome-wide SNP genotypes for about 65% of the roughly 670 donors and used that subset as a discovery cohort. The study was designed to test whether signatures of past pathogen exposure could be identified by cataloging public T cell receptors. Among some 410 genotyped donors of the cohort, an average of roughly 230,000 unique TCR beta nucleotide sequences was sequenced per donor, of which roughly 18% were non-productive. To study patterns of TCR occurrence, a later analysis re-analyzed previously published TCR beta repertoires from 666 donors and added high-resolution HLA genotyping. An earlier analysis of 500 to 650 of the donors applied high-throughput TCR beta sequencing to assess whether each TCR beta V gene segment acted as functional or pseudogenic. Roughly five DR-DQ haplotypes were treated as single units for association and clustering because of strong linkage in the cohort. Findings and caveats that apply to the study as a whole: Correlated functional status among segregating V segments might reflect linkage disequilibrium, but an unknown experimental factor could not be ruled out. CMV serostatus was the only immune exposure information available for the cohort. Some IMGT-functional V segments, including TRBV6-2 and TRBV6-3, could not be distinguished by the 87-base-pair reads and were therefore excluded. Across donors, most TCR sequences were observed very rarely, whereas some public TCRs were present in many individuals. In vitro tests confirmed that three of the cytomegalovirus-associated TCR beta chains recognize cytomegalovirus antigens. According to a later genetic analysis, donors in an Asian-associated ancestry cluster had fewer N-insertions in productive TCRs than the approximately 700-donor mean. A later analysis associated roughly 17,000 TCR beta sequences with specific HLA alleles at a false discovery rate of 0.05. In this cohort, only TCR beta chains were sequenced, and detectable features were limited by the absence of alpha or paired-chain data. Assigning TCR associations to individual alleles was difficult when HLA alleles, especially DR and DQ, strongly co-occurred. A further reported finding was that TCR beta sequences accurately predicted the HLA-A and HLA-B alleles for most subjects in the first cohort. A later analysis found that TCR association rates varied across HLA loci, with DRB1 alleles showing the most associated TCRs and HLA-C alleles the fewest. The earlier analysis of approximately 540 of the donors excluded approximately 15 rarely observed V segments, including chromosome 9 orphons, because counts were too low. Presence/absence analyses assumed roughly uniform sequencing depth across donors, an assumption that may not hold. In an earlier analysis of 450 to 750 of the donors, most TCR beta V segments appeared in productive rearrangements about 87% or about 30% of the time, broadly matching IMGT annotations. A total of about 180 TCR beta chains were listed by the study as associated with cytomegalovirus. In a later analysis, HLA-associated TCR beta chains were found to be more clonally expanded and to have lower generation probabilities than equally common non-associated chains. HLA typing was unavailable for some donors at each locus, so association tests used only the typed subset. The classifier was reported to diagnose cytomegalovirus status with high specificity and sensitivity in both the original cohort and the validation cohort. A cluster of highly shared sequence variants was judged likely to be a technical artifact of the sequencing pipeline. In a later analysis, several top co-occurrence clusters were reported to appear linked to parvovirus B19, influenza, CMV and Epstein-Barr virus. Most CMV-associated TCR beta chains appeared to be HLA-restricted in a later analysis, and the HLA associations seemed to be driven largely by CMV exposure. The authors suggested that the approach could potentially be generalized to other disease states and immunological phenotypes. A later genetic analysis associated a missense DCLRE1C variant with V-gene and J-gene trimming of TCR beta chains, and an independent cohort replicated the association.

Library method: the immunoSEQ multiplex PCR assay. For the multiplex PCR, a mixture combining 60 forward primers for TCR Vbeta segments and 13 reverse primers for TCR Jbeta segments was used. The CDR3 region of rearranged TCR beta genes was amplified from genomic DNA with a multiplex PCR assay. The amplified TCR beta libraries were sequenced on the Illumina HiSeq System as 87-base-pair reads. For the original study's pipeline: A later analysis counted tens of millions of unique TCR beta chains across the 700 or so repertoires, and around 9.9 million of these chains were shared by at least two donors. Raw reads were error-corrected and collapsed into unique sequences by a nearest-neighbor algorithm in which closely related sequences were merged to remove PCR and sequencing errors. CDR3 sequences were aligned to IMGT reference sequences to assign V, D and J gene segments. Each retained sequence needed at least a six-nucleotide match to both a V gene segment and a J gene segment. A rearrangement counted as productive if the CDR3 had no stop codons and remained in frame with V and J, and every other rearrangement counted as non-productive. Following IMGT convention, CDR3 was defined as the stretch from the second conserved V-encoded cysteine up to the conserved J-encoded phenylalanine. Sequences without an unambiguous match to a single V gene segment were excluded from the earlier analysis of several hundred of the donors. In an earlier analysis of 587 of the donors, V segments were called functional above 56.7% productive rearrangements and were called segregating when the between-donor standard deviation exceeded 5%. To diagnose cytomegalovirus status from the catalog of TCR beta chain sequences, a statistical classification framework was built. V and J gene assignment, in a later analysis, came from comparing TCR nucleotide sequences with IMGT/GENE-DB human TR gene sequences. In a later analysis, CDR3 sequences and most-parsimonious VDJ recombination scenarios were assigned using the TCRdist pipeline. In a later analysis, every TCR beta chain was defined by the combination of its CDR3 amino acid sequence and its V-gene family, and reads without a unique V-gene family were dropped. To address suspected cross-contamination and a sequencing artifact, a later analysis removed a few hundred highly shared, low-generation-probability nucleotide sequences. In a later analysis, a clonal expansion index was calculated for each public chain from normalized within-repertoire ranks of inferred template counts. In a later analysis, generation probabilities were computed with a VDJ recombination model fitted to out-of-frame rearrangements, and the resulting probabilities were checked against IGoR. Hypergeometric tests were used in a later analysis to score TCR-TCR, TCR-HLA and TCR-CMV co-occurrence, with a repertoire-size bias correction applied to the TCR pairs. A later analysis estimated false discovery rates by permuting HLA or CMV assignments 20 times. In a later analysis, co-occurring TCRs were grouped using DBSCAN, and TCRdist sequence similarity was added for clustering within HLA-allele-positive subsets. Co-occurrence clustering excluded repertoires with fewer than 30,000 or more than 120,000 public chains, plus five with anomalous nucleotide sharing. TCRdb retrieved this table from immuneACCESS and kept in-frame rearrangements only. Not all clones are present; in checked studies, unresolved V genes account for under half, and no reason is known for the remainder. D and trimming come from the DNA, and the V and J calls and clone size come from that table. This sample lists approximately 130,000 clones; roughly 79% were detected once. The ten largest clones capture approximately 1.7% of the sample.

The CDR3 spans 12 residues, from the cysteine through the phenylalanine. Only the CDR3 DNA is retained, 36 bases long and in frame from the first base. The germline V gene yields SGHTA for CDR1 and FQGNSA for CDR2. V is clipped by 2 bases and J by 3 bases, and the sequence between their germline boundaries is 5 bases long. Comments on this clone: This clone's antigen is unknown. Per-base qualities were not stored, and no clone one base away is much larger.

The cohort consisted of 600 to 750 healthy bone marrow donors. At the time of sampling, all cohort members were nominally healthy, though unrecorded immune exposures were likely present. The donor was CMV seronegative and was included in the group of several hundred seronegative cohort members. Each donor provided a peripheral blood sample, and peripheral blood mononuclear cells were used for TCR beta sequencing. Genomic DNA extraction from the blood cell samples was performed with the Qiagen DNeasy Blood Extraction Kit. Sequences were obtained from PBMCs. The TCR comes from a woman between 50 and 59 years old in good health and CMV-seronegative. The chain is assembled from TRBV7-2 and TRBJ2-7; the D segment cannot be called with confidence. The DNA sequence is TGTGCCAGCAGCTTATCGGTCTACGAGCAGTACTTC. Translated, this is CASSLSVYEQYF.